This T cell receptor (beta chain) is drawn from a study of T cell clonality in common variable immunodeficiency. CDR3 length: 16 residues. Germline CDR1 reads MRHNA; CDR2 reads SNTAGT. Study results and limitations: CVID subjects had higher TCRbeta clonality than healthy controls, most marked in about a third. CVID subjects shared fewer TCRbeta clones than healthy controls did.

As for this clone: Antigen unknown. This clone may be a read error of a much larger clone one base away. The read terminates 3 residues ahead of where the CDR3 ends, so the germline J gene completes it.

The method was immunoSEQ multiplex PCR; TCRdb's version includes in-frame clones alone and lacks a portion of them. This sample shows 50,000 to 65,000 clones and no singletons; roughly 0.84% rests with the ten largest. This clonotype originated in a person aged 18 to 75 in good health. The source material was peripheral blood mononuclear cells. The chain uses TRBV6-4 and TRBJ2-2, with D maybe TRBD1 (6 bases). CDR3 region: CASSEGTSSGANVLFF. The sequenced part of the CDR3 DNA is TGTGCCAGCAGTGAGGGGACATCCTCTGGGGCCAACGTG.